The 3 T cell receptor beta chains below come from one sample, sequenced in a study of blood T cell repertoires in COVID-19. TCRdb's table, derived via immunoSEQ multiplex PCR, lists solely in-frame clones and lacks some. The sample holds 100,000 to 150,000 clones; roughly three quarters are singletons and the top ten take around a third. The sequencing sample was made of peripheral blood. These receptors were taken from a man aged 40-55 years with active or convalescent COVID-19.

The J gene is TRBJ1-1, the V gene TRBV14; TRBD1 matches 8 bases. Trimming took 1 base from V and 10 from J; bases not matched to a gene: 8. CDR3 length equals 14 residues. CDR1 and CDR2 from the germline V gene are SGHDN and FVKESK. The CDR3 region has the DNA TGTGCCAGCAGCCAAGCTACACTACAGGGGGTAGCTTTCTTT. Its translation: CASSQATLQGVAFF.

The rearrangement links TRBV7-9 to TRBJ2-7; TRBD2 matches 9 bases. With 1 base clipped from V and 2 bases from J, the junction kept 3 bases outside the gene matches. The CDR3 contains 15 residues. CDR1 and CDR2 from the germline V gene are SEHNR and FQNEAQ (reference sequence). CDR3 residues: CASSLGSGGTYEQYF. CDR3 DNA sequence: TGTGCCAGCAGCTTAGGTAGCGGGGGCACCTACGAGCAGTACTTC.

The chain uses TRBV28 and TRBJ1-4; 7 positions agree with TRBD1. The CDR3 runs 15 residues. Germline values: CDR1 MDHEN, CDR2 SYDVKM. With 2 bases clipped from V and 7 bases from J, the junction kept 7 bases outside the gene matches. The CDR3 protein is CASSLRQGEFEKLFF. The CDR3 coding sequence is TGTGCCAGCAGTTTAAGGCAGGGGGAGTTTGAAAAACTGTTTTTT.